Reported below is one T cell receptor (beta chain). This clone was counted many times. What this receptor recognizes is not known. No much larger clone is present one base from it, and per-base qualities are unavailable. Whole blood was collected in K2EDTA tubes by collaborating institutions according to the institutions' own protocols. For TCRbeta analysis, collaborators shipped samples in one of three forms: frozen whole blood, isolated PBMCs, or DNA extracted from either of those sample types. There are 15 amino acids in the CDR3, from cysteine to phenylalanine inclusive. Only the CDR3 region is kept as DNA, spanning 45 bases read in frame from base 1. The germline V gene yields SQVTM for CDR1 and ANQGSEA for CDR2. Clipping removes 3 bases from V and 2 bases from J, with 8 as the unmatched junction base count. These data belong to a study of blood T cell repertoires in COVID-19 (TCRdb year 2020). General notes on the study: The collaborator samples originated in the United States, Italy and Spain and spanned the acute and convalescent phases of COVID-19. Nearly every sample came with metadata listing a de-identified subject ID, COVID-19 status, age in years and sex. Samples came from the ongoing ImmuneRACE study (first 160 participants) plus 1,254 subjects from 6 global collaborators. HLA class I and class II types, where available, came from metadata supplied by the sample provider rather than from assay-based typing. The material from the prospective study consisted of cDNA or gDNA derived from T cells, B-cell-depleted T cells, or PBMCs. The repertoires were made available in a free public database intended to serve as a resource for research on the immune response to SARS-CoV-2. Deeply sampled blood TCRbeta repertoires from subjects exposed to, actively infected with, or recovered from COVID-19 were included in the dataset. The investigation overall reported the following: The amount of clinical and demographic metadata varied by source and participant and was provided uncurated.

The immunoSEQ Assay, a bias-controlled multiplex PCR, was used to amplify TCRbeta CDR3 regions from genomic DNA. The source study handled its data this way. Nucleated cell counts per sample were estimated from amplification of reference gene primers within the assay. To quantify the absolute abundance of each unique TCRbeta CDR3 rearrangement, sequence reads were collapsed and filtered. For each sample, productive Simpson clonality was calculated as the square root of Simpson's diversity index over productive rearrangements. TCRdb holds this immuneACCESS table with in-frame rearrangements only. Some clones are missing; in checked studies, unresolved V genes explain under half, and the rest has no known cause. D and trimming were read from the DNA, whereas the V and J calls and clone size are those reported in that table. The sample has 270,000 or so clones on record, about 76% of them singletons. The ten biggest clones cover 2.5% to 3% of the sample.

This receptor was identified in a woman in her sixties or seventies with active or convalescent COVID-19. The rearrangement joined TRBV29-1 to TRBJ2-7; 9 bases in the junction line up with TRBD1. Sample: peripheral blood. The DNA sequence reads TGCAGCGTTGACGGACAGGGGTCTCTCCCCTACGAGCAGTACTTC. Translation gives CSVDGQGSLPYEQYF.